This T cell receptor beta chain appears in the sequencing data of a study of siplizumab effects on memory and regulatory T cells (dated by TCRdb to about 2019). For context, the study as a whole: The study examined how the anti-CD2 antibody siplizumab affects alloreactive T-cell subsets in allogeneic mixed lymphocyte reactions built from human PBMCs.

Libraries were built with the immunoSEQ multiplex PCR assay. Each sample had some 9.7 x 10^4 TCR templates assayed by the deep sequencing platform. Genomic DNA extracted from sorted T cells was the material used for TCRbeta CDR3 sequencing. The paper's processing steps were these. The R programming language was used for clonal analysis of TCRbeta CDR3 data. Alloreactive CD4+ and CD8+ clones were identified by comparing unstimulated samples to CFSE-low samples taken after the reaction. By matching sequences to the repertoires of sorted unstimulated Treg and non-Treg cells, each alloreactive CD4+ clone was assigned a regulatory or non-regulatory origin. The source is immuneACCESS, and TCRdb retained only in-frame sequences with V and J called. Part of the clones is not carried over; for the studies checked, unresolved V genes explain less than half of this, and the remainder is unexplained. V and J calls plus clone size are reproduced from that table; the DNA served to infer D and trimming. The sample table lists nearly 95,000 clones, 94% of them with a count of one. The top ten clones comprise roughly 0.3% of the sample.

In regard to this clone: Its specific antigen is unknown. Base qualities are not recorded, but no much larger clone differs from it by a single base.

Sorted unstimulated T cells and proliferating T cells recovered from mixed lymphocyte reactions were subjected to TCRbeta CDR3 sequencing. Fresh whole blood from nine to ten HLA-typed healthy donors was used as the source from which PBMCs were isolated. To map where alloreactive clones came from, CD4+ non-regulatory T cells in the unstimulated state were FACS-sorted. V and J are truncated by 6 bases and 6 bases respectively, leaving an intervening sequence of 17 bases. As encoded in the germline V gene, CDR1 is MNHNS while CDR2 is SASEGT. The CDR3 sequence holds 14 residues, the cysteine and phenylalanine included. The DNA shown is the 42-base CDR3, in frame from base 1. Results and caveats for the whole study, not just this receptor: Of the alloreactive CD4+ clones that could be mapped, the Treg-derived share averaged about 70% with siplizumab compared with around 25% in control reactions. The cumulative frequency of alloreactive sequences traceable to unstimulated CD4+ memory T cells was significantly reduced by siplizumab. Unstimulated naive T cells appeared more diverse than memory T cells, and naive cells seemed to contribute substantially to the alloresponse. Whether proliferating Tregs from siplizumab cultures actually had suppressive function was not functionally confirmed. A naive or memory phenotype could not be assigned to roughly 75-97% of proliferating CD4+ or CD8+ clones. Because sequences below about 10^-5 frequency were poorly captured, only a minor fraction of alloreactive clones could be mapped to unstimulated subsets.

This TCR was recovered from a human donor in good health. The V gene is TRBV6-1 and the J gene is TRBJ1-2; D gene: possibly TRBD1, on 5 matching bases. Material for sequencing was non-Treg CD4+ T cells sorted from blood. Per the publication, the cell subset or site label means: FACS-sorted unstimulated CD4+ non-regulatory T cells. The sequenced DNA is TGTGCCAGCAGCCGCCGTAGACGGGACGATGGCTACACCTTC. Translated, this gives CASSRRRRDDGYTF.